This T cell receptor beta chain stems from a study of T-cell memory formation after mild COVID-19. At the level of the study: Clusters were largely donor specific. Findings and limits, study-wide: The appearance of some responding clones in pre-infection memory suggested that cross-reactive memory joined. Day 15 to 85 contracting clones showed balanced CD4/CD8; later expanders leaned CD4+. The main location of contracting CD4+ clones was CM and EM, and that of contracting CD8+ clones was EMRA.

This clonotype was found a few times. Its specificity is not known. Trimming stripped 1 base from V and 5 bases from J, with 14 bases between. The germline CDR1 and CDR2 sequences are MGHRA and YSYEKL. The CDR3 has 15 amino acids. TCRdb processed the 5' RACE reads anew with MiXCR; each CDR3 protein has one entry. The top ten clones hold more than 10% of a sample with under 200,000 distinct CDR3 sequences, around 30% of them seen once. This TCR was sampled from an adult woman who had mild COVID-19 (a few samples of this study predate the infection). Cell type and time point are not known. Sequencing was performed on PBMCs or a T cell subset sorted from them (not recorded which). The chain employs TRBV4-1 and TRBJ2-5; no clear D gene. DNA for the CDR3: TGCGCCAGCAGCCAAGGCTCTGTGTCGGCGGAGACCCAGTACTTC. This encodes CASSQGSVSAETQYF.